What follows describes a single T cell receptor (beta chain). J was trimmed by 6 bases and V by 5 bases; bases with no gene match: 11. The CDR3 spans 15 residues. The germline gives CDR1 SGHTA, CDR2 FQGTGA. This sample is part of a study of shared clonotypes between healthy human individuals. The material for each subset, its genomic DNA, was split evenly across several immunoSEQ plates. It was 200 to 250 ng DNA, 28,000 or so T cell genomes, that sorted-subset replicate PCRs used. Produced via immunoSEQ multiplex PCR; TCRdb's table is partial and in-frame only. Altogether roughly 1.4 million clones are present, 97% to 99% being singletons, with the ten largest covering approximately 0.4%.

The sequenced sample was naive CD4+ T cells sorted from blood. The subset was: CD45RA+ positively selected. The chain is built from TRBV7-3 and TRBJ2-3; 7 bases match TRBD1. The clonotype comes from a man between 25 and 39 years old in good health. CDR3 in amino acids: CASSLTGSFSDTQYF. In nucleotides, the CDR3 is TGTGCCAGCAGCCTGACAGGGTCGTTTTCGGATACGCAGTATTTT.